The clone carrying this T cell receptor (beta chain) appeared a single time. Its target is not known. This sample was included in a study of cytomegalovirus exposure and HLA in healthy donors. Study conclusions and caveats: Among the CMV-associated chains, three were confirmed in vitro as specific for CMV antigens.

Clones were read by immunoSEQ multiplex PCR, and TCRdb kept only the in-frame ones, dropping some. This table holds approximately 97,000 clones, 93% found once. V shed 5 bases, J shed 5 bases, and the junction held 6 bases outside the gene matches. The CDR3 loop spans 15 amino acids. The germline gives CDR1 SGHNT, CDR2 YYREEE (reference sequence). What was sequenced was PBMCs. V is TRBV5-4 and J is TRBJ2-1; 11 bases agree with TRBD2. The sequence came from a woman aged 25 to 39 in good health and CMV-seropositive. The CDR3 is CASSLTSGTHNEQFF. In DNA, the CDR3 is TGTGCCAGCAGTCTGACTAGCGGGACACACAATGAGCAGTTCTTC. The complete variable domain, with remaining parts taken from reference TRBV5-4 and TRBJ2-1, reads ETGVTQSPTHLIKTRGQQVTLRCSSQSGHNTVSWYQQALGQGPQFIFQYYREEENGRGNFPPRFSGLQFPNYSSELNVNALELDDSALYLCASSLTSGTHNEQFFGPGTRLTVL.